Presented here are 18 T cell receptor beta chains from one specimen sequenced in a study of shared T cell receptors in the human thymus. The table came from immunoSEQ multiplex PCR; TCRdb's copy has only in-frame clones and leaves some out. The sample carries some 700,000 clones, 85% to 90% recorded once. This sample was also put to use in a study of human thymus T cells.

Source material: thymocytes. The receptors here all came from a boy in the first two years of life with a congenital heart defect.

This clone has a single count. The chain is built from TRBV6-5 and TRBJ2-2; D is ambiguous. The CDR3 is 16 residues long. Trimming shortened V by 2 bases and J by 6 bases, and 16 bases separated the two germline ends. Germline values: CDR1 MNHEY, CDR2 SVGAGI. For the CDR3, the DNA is TGTGCCAGCAGTTACGGGCACTCTTACGACCCCGGGGAGCTGTTTTTT. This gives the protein CASSYGHSYDPGELFF.

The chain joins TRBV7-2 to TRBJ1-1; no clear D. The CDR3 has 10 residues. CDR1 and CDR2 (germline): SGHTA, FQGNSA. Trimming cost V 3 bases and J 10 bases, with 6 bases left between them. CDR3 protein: CASSFPGAFF. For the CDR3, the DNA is TGTGCCAGCAGCTTCCCCGGAGCTTTCTTT.

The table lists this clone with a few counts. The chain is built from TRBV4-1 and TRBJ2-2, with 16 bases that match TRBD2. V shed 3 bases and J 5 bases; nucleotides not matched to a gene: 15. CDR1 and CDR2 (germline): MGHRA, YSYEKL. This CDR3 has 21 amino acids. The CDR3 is CASSQGWTGTSGRARTGELFF. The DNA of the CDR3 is TGCGCCAGCAGCCAGGGCTGGACCGGGACTAGCGGGAGGGCCCGAACCGGGGAGCTGTTTTTT.

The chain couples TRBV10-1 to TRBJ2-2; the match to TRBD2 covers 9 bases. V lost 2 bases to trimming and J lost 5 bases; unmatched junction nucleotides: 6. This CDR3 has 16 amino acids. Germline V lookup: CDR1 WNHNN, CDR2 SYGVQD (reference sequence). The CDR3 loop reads CASSEEIAGETGELFF. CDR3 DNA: TGCGCCAGCAGTGAGGAGATAGCGGGAGAGACCGGGGAGCTGTTTTTT.

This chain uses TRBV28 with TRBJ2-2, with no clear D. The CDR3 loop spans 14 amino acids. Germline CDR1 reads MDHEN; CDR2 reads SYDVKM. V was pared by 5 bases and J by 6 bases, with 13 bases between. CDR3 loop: CASSAIFGPGELFF. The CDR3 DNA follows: TGTGCCAGCAGTGCCATCTTCGGTCCCGGGGAGCTGTTTTTT.

CDR3 in amino acids: CASTPSKAGVPGANVLTF. The CDR3 DNA sequence: TGTGCCAGCACCCCCTCTAAAGCGGGAGTACCCGGGGCCAACGTCCTGACTTTC. The gene calls are TRBV25-1 and TRBJ2-6; 8 bases line up with TRBD2. The J segment lost 4 bases and the V segment lost 7 bases, leaving 15 bases of the junction unmatched. Germline lookup yields CDR1 MGHDK and CDR2 SYGVNS. The CDR3 runs 18 residues.

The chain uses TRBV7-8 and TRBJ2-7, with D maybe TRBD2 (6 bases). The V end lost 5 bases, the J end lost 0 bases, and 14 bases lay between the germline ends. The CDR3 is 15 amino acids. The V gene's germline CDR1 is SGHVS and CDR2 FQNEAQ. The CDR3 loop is CASSQPGGSSYEQYF. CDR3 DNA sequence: TGTGCCAGCAGCCAGCCCGGGGGAAGCTCCTACGAGCAGTACTTC.

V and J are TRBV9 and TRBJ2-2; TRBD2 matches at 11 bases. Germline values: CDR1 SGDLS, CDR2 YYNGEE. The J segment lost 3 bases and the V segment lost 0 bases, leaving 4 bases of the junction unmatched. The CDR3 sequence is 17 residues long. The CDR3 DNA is TGTGCCAGCAGCGTAGCTGGGACTAGCGGTGACACCGGGGAGCTGTTTTTT. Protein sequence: CASSVAGTSGDTGELFF.

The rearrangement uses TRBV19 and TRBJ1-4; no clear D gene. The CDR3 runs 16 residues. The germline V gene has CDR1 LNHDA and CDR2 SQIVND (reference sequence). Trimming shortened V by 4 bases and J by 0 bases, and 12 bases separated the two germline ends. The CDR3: CASSKPTGATNEKLFF. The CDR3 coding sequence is TGTGCCAGTAGTAAACCGACCGGAGCAACTAATGAAAAACTGTTTTTT.

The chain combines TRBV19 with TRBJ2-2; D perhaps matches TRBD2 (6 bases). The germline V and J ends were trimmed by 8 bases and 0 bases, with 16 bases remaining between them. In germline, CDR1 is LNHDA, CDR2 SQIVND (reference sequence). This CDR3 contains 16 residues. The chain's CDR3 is CASHKIGGTNTGELFF. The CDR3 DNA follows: TGTGCCAGTCACAAAATCGGCGGGACGAACACCGGGGAGCTGTTTTTT.

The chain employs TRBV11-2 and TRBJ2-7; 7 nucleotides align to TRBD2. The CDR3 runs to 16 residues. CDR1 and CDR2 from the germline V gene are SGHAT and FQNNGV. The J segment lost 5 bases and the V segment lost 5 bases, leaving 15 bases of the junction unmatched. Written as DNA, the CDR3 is TGTGCCAGCAGCGCAGAAAGCGGGACTGAATCGAACGAGCAGTACTTC. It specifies CASSAESGTESNEQYF.

The CDR3 region has the DNA TGTGCCAGCAGCTCCACCCCGAGTTCCGAGCAGTACTTC. Amino acid sequence: CASSSTPSSEQYF. V usage is TRBV5-4 and J usage is TRBJ2-5; D is ambiguous. Gene TRBJ2-7 matches the end of the DNA better, so the J call may be wrong. The CDR3 is 13 residues long. Germline V gene lookup returns CDR1 SGHNT and CDR2 YYREEE (reference sequence).

CDR3: CASSEYEGTDTQYF. The CDR3 nucleotides read TGTGCCAGCAGTGAATATGAGGGCACAGATACGCAGTATTTT. The chain joins TRBV25-1 to TRBJ2-3, with unresolved D. Trimming cost V 0 bases and J 1 base, with 5 bases left between them. CDR3 length: 14 residues. Germline values: CDR1 MGHDK, CDR2 SYGVNS.

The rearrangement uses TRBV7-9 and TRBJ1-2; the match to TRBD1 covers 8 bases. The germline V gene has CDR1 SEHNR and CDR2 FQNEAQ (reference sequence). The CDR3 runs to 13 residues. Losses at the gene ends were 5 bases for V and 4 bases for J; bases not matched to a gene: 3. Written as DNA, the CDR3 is TGTGCCAGCAGCACGGACAGGGTCTATGGCTACACCTTC. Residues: CASSTDRVYGYTF.

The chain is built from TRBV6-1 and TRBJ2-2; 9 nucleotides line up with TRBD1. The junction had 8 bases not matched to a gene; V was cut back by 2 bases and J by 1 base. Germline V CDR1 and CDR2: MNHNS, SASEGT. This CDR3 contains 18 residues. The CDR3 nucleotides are TGTGCCAGCAGTGAACTGGACAGGGGACAAAAGAACACCGGGGAGCTGTTTTTT. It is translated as CASSELDRGQKNTGELFF.

The CDR3 loop is CAISESVTSGRPILGELFF. CDR3 nucleotides: TGTGCCATCAGTGAGTCGGTGACTAGCGGGAGGCCTATCCTCGGGGAGCTGTTTTTT. The rearrangement joins TRBV10-3 to TRBJ2-2, with 13 bases identical to TRBD2. Germline CDR1 and CDR2: ENHRY and SYGVKD. This CDR3 has 19 amino acids. V dropped 0 bases and J dropped 7; count of bases not matched to a gene: 11.

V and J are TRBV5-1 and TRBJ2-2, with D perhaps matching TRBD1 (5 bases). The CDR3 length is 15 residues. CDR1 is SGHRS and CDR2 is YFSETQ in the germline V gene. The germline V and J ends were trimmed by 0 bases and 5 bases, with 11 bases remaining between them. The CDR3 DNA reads TGCGCCAGCAGCTTGGTTGCGAAGGGGACCGGGGAGCTGTTTTTT. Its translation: CASSLVAKGTGELFF.

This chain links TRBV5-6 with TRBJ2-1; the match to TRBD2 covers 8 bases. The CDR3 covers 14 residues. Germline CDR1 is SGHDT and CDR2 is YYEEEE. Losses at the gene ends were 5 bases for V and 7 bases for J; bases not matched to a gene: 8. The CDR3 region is CASRGSGSGNEQFF. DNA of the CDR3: TGTGCCAGCAGGGGCAGCGGGAGTGGGAATGAGCAGTTCTTC.